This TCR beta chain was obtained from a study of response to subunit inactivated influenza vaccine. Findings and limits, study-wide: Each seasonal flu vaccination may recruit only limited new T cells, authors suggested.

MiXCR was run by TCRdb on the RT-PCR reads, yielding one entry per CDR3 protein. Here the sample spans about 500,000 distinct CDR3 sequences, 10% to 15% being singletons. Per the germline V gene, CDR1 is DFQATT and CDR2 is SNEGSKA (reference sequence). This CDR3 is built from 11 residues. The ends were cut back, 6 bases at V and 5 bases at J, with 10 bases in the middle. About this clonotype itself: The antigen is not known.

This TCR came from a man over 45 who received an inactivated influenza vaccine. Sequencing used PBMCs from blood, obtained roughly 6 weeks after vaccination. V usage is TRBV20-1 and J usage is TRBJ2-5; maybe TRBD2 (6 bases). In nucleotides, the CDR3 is TGCAGTGCCGGGGGTCGGGAGACCCAGTACTTC. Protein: CSAGGRETQYF.